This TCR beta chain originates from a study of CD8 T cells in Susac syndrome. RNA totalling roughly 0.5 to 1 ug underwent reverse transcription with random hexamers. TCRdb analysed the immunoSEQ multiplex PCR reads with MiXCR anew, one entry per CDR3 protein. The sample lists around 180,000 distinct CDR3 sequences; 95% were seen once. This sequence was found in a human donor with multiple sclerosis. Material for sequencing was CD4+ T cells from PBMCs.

In DNA form, the CDR3 reads TGTGCCAGCAGTTACACGGAAGAGACCCAGTACTTC. This sequence encodes CASSYTEETQYF. The rearrangement joins TRBV2 to TRBJ2-5; D is uncertain. This CDR3 spans 12 amino acids. The ends were cut back, 5 bases at V and 3 bases at J, with 7 bases in the middle. The germline V gene encodes CDR1 SNHLY and CDR2 FYNNEI.